These 27 T cell receptor beta chains share one sample of origin, sequenced in a study of T cell responses to AZD1222 COVID-19 vaccine. Only in-frame clones appear in the TCRdb table, and some are missing; sequencing was by immunoSEQ multiplex PCR. This table has 98,000 or so clones, roughly 92% appearing once. The sequences come from peripheral blood, collected on day 0 of AZD1222 vaccination. Source of these receptors: an adult in good health.

This chain joins TRBV9 and TRBJ1-2; TRBD1 aligns across 7 bases. This CDR3 spans 14 amino acids. CDR1 SGDLS and CDR2 YYNGEE come from the germline V gene. V trimming: 4 bases; J trimming: 4 bases; junction bases outside the gene matches: 7. CDR3 in DNA: TGTGCCAGCAGCCTCAGATGGGACAGCTATGGCTACACCTTC. The encoded protein is CASSLRWDSYGYTF.

V and J are TRBV2 and TRBJ1-4; D is undetermined. Germline V gives CDR1 SNHLY, CDR2 FYNNEI. The CDR3 extends over 14 amino acids. V gave up 7 bases and J gave up 8 bases, with 17 bases separating them. The CDR3 DNA follows: TGTGCCAGCAACATAGGAGCCGAAAGGGAAAAACTGTTTTTT. Its protein is CASNIGAEREKLFF.

V usage is TRBV11-2 and J usage is TRBJ2-7; D might be TRBD1 or TRBD2, each matching 5 bases. The CDR3 consists of 17 residues. Trimming took off 4 bases at V and 2 bases at J, with 21 bases between the two ends. From germline, CDR1 is SGHAT and CDR2 FQNNGV. The CDR3 region has the DNA TGTGCCAGCAGCTGGGGACGACCGGGCGCCCCTACCTACGAGCAGTACTTC. Residues: CASSWGRPGAPTYEQYF.

The chain has TRBV5-4 and TRBJ1-1; 7 bases fit TRBD1. The CDR3 is made up of 14 amino acids. The J segment lost 11 bases and the V segment lost 2 bases, leaving 12 bases of the junction unmatched. CDR1 is SGHNT and CDR2 is YYREEE in the germline V gene (reference sequence). The CDR3 nucleotides are TGTGCCAGCAGCTTCAAAGGGGGCGCAGGAGGGGCTTTCTTT. Translating gives CASSFKGGAGGAFF.

CDR3 nucleotide sequence: TGTGCCATCAGGGGCGGACAGGGCCACGAGCAGTACTTC. As protein: CAIRGGQGHEQYF. The chain is built from TRBV10-3 and TRBJ2-7; TRBD1 matches at 8 bases. After removal of 6 bases from V and 5 bases from J, the junction contained 6 bases not matched to a gene. The CDR3 is 13 residues long. Looked up from germline, CDR1 is ENHRY and CDR2 is SYGVKD.

By share, this clone counts as medium-sized. The chain couples TRBV27 to TRBJ2-6; weak D call: TRBD1 (6 bases). The CDR3 has 18 residues. V lost 4 bases and J lost 3, with 19 bases in between. Germline V CDR1 and CDR2: MNHEY, SMNVEV (reference sequence). CDR3 coding DNA: TGTGCCAGCAGTTCCGGGACATACTCCTCTGTTGGGGCCAACGTCCTGACTTTC. Encoded protein: CASSSGTYSSVGANVLTF.

This chain links TRBV27 with TRBJ1-1, with no clear D. Germline-derived CDR1 and CDR2 are MNHEY and SMNVEV (reference sequence). The CDR3 length is 13 residues. V was cut by 6 bases and J by 9 bases, with 17 bases left in between. CDR3: CASRSSGVGKAFF. DNA for the CDR3: TGTGCCAGCAGGTCTAGCGGGGTGGGAAAAGCTTTCTTT.

The chain couples TRBV18 to TRBJ2-7; tentatively, D is TRBD1 (6 bases). Trimming cost V 3 bases and J 5 bases, with 11 bases left between them. The CDR3 is 13 residues long. The germline gives CDR1 KGHSH, CDR2 LQKENI. DNA for the CDR3: TGTGCCAGCTCACCGTACAGGGTTGACGAGCAGTACTTC. It is translated as CASSPYRVDEQYF.

This rearrangement joins TRBV19 to TRBJ2-7; weak D call: TRBD2 (6 bases). Trimming took off 3 bases at V and 2 bases at J, with 11 bases between the two ends. The CDR3 sequence is 14 residues long. Germline V gene data show CDR1 as LNHDA and CDR2 as SQIVND (reference sequence). The chain's CDR3 is CASSIGGKPYEQYF. The CDR3 bases are TGTGCCAGTAGTATCGGCGGGAAACCCTACGAGCAGTACTTC.

This sequence joins TRBV25-1 and TRBJ1-2, with D tentatively TRBD1 (5 bases). The CDR3 totals 13 residues. The V and J ends lost 3 bases and 2 bases respectively, with 7 bases between them. Per the germline V gene, CDR1 is MGHDK and CDR2 is SYGVNS. CDR3 loop: CASSDWTNYGYTF. The CDR3, as DNA: TGTGCCAGCAGTGACTGGACAAACTATGGCTACACCTTC.

In its sample, this clone was seen once. The chain couples TRBV14 to TRBJ1-3, with no clear D. This CDR3 comprises 16 residues. Trimming cost V 1 base and J 6 bases, with 16 bases left between them. Germline loops: CDR1 SGHDN, CDR2 FVKESK. Here the CDR3 DNA reads TGTGCCAGCAGCCAAGGACGACCGGACCTCCTAAACACCATATATTTT. The encoded protein is CASSQGRPDLLNTIYF.

A single count supports this clone. J is TRBJ2-5 and V is TRBV4-2; D not resolved. The CDR3 runs to 13 residues. V lost 4 bases and J 7 bases, leaving 13 bases between the germline ends. The germline V gene has CDR1 LGHNA and CDR2 YNFKEQ. The chain's CDR3 is CASSRRGVPTQYF. CDR3 sequence (DNA): TGTGCCAGCAGCCGACGTGGCGTCCCGACCCAGTACTTC.

The chain links TRBV5-1 to TRBJ2-7; the match to TRBD2 covers 13 bases. The CDR3 runs 16 residues. The J segment lost 4 bases and the V segment lost 0 bases, leaving 4 bases of the junction unmatched. CDR1 and CDR2 from the germline V gene are SGHRS and YFSETQ. In nucleotides, the CDR3 is TGCGCCAGCAGCTTGGGTCGGACTAGCGGGAGTTACGAGCAGTACTTC. Protein sequence: CASSLGRTSGSYEQYF.

The J gene is TRBJ1-2, the V gene TRBV25-1; D call uncertain. The CDR3 loop spans 12 amino acids. Looked up from germline, CDR1 is MGHDK and CDR2 is SYGVNS. The germline V and J ends were trimmed by 4 bases and 7 bases, with 10 bases remaining between them. CDR3 residues: CASSAPLGGYTF. DNA of the CDR3: TGTGCCAGCAGTGCCCCCCTTGGTGGCTACACCTTC.

The rearrangement uses TRBV27 and TRBJ1-2, with no clear D. Germline V lookup: CDR1 MNHEY, CDR2 SMNVEV (reference sequence). The length of the CDR3 is 15 residues. Trimming left V 2 bases short and J 2 bases short, with 12 bases between. The CDR3 sequence: CASSLNSYSNYGYTF. CDR3 DNA: TGTGCCAGCAGTTTAAATTCCTATTCGAACTATGGCTACACCTTC.

The chain combines TRBV9 with TRBJ1-4; D is uncertain. The CDR3 runs to 14 residues. Per the germline V gene, CDR1 is SGDLS and CDR2 is YYNGEE. V was trimmed by 0 bases and J by 4 bases, leaving 7 bases between them. In nucleotides, the CDR3 is TGTGCCAGCAGCGTAGGAGCCCTTAATGAAAAACTGTTTTTT. Protein sequence: CASSVGALNEKLFF.

The V call is TRBV18, the J call TRBJ2-7, with TRBD1 matching over 9 bases. The length of the CDR3 is 14 residues. The germline V gene encodes CDR1 KGHSH and CDR2 LQKENI. V lost 5 bases and J lost 5; bases outside the gene matches: 7. The CDR3 is CASSYGTGSNEQYF. In DNA, the CDR3 is TGTGCCAGCTCATACGGGACAGGGTCCAACGAGCAGTACTTC.

This sequence joins TRBV15 and TRBJ1-5; D is unresolved. The CDR3 sequence is 11 residues long. Germline lookup yields CDR1 LNHNV and CDR2 YYDKDF (reference sequence). The V and J ends lost 5 bases and 5 bases respectively, with 4 bases between them. The CDR3 nucleotides are TGTGCCACCAGCTTCTATCAGCCCCAGCATTTT. Translation gives CATSFYQPQHF.

This clone was counted a single time. The genes are TRBV7-9 and TRBJ2-1; 16 nucleotides match TRBD2. There are 15 residues in the CDR3. V lost 2 bases, J lost 16 bases, and 8 bases stayed unmatched. The V gene's germline CDR1 is SEHNR and CDR2 FQNEAQ (reference sequence). Here the CDR3 DNA reads TGTGCCAGCAGCTTACCCGGGACTAGCGGGAGGGCAACCTTCTTC. Amino acid sequence: CASSLPGTSGRATFF.

The rearrangement joins TRBV30 to TRBJ1-4, with a possible D match to TRBD1 (5 bases). The V end was cut by 3 bases, the J end by 7 bases, with 12 bases between. Germline V gene sequence: CDR1 GTSNPN, CDR2 SVGIG (reference sequence). CDR3 length: 13 residues. The DNA for the CDR3 is TGTGCCTGGAGAAGGGATCAGGGTGAAAAACTGTTTTTT. Translated, it gives CAWRRDQGEKLFF.

The chain joins TRBV9 to TRBJ1-5; D uncertain. V shed 3 bases and J shed 0 bases, with 10 bases lying between them. The CDR3 covers 15 residues. Germline CDR1 reads SGDLS; CDR2 reads YYNGEE. The CDR3 coding sequence is TGTGCCAGCAGCGGAGACCCAAATAGCAATCAGCCCCAGCATTTT. As protein: CASSGDPNSNQPQHF.

This clone was counted between two and nine times. The CDR3 DNA is TGCGCCAGCAGCCCCCCTAGGGCGGGAAGGGAGACCCAGTACTTC. Translating gives CASSPPRAGRETQYF. This chain connects TRBV5-1 to TRBJ2-5; tentatively, D is TRBD2 (6 bases). V was cut by 4 bases and J by 5 bases, with 18 bases left in between. The CDR3 runs to 15 residues. The germline gives CDR1 SGHRS, CDR2 YFSETQ.

The chain couples TRBV10-2 to TRBJ2-3; the D is unclear. This CDR3 contains 14 residues. The germline gives CDR1 WSHSY, CDR2 SAAADI. Trimming took off 0 bases at V and 6 bases at J, with 10 bases between the two ends. The CDR3 protein is CASSESSVVDTQYF. CDR3 sequence (DNA): TGCGCCAGCAGTGAGTCTTCGGTCGTGGATACGCAGTATTTT.

V gene TRBV28 combines with J gene TRBJ2-2; 15 nucleotides agree with TRBD2. The CDR3 consists of 16 residues. Trimming at V came to 7 bases and at J to 5 bases, leaving 5 bases not matched to a gene. The germline gives CDR1 MDHEN, CDR2 SYDVKM. The CDR3: CASNSGTSGRTGELFF. The CDR3 DNA reads as TGTGCCAGCAACTCCGGGACTAGCGGGAGGACCGGGGAGCTGTTTTTT.

The chain uses TRBV20-1 and TRBJ2-7; D possibly uses TRBD1 or TRBD2 (5 bases each). Germline CDR1 and CDR2: DFQATT and SNEGSKA (reference sequence). The CDR3 has 12 residues. The germline V and J ends were trimmed by 8 bases and 5 bases, with 16 bases remaining between them. The CDR3 loop is CSPSGGDHEQYF. Written as DNA, the CDR3 is TGCAGTCCAAGTGGGGGAGACCACGAGCAGTACTTC.

This sequence joins TRBV28 and TRBJ1-4; a weak D match, TRBD1 (6 bases). Deletions cut 8 bases from V and 10 bases from J, with 14 bases between. CDR1 is MDHEN, CDR2 SYDVKM, per germline. The CDR3 extends over 12 amino acids. CDR3 residues: CASEEGGGKLFF. DNA of the CDR3: TGTGCCAGCGAGGAGGGGGGAGGAAAACTGTTTTTT.

The CDR3: CASNSQGGENIQYF. DNA for the CDR3: TGTGCCAGCAACTCCCAGGGAGGGGAAAACATTCAGTACTTC. The V and J genes are TRBV2 and TRBJ2-4, with 7 bases fitting TRBD2. Trimming cost V 7 bases and J 5 bases; bases outside gene matches: 8. This CDR3 spans 14 amino acids. Germline CDR1 reads SNHLY; CDR2 reads FYNNEI.